These 26 T cell receptor beta chains were all obtained from the same sample, sequenced in a study of patients and donors after allogeneic stem cell transplantation. TCRdb passed the RT-PCR reads through MiXCR, listing each CDR3 protein once. The table records roughly 180,000 distinct CDR3 sequences, less than 45% of them present only once. The sequenced sample consisted of blood, either unsorted or a sorted T cell fraction (not recorded which). These receptors were obtained from a human donor who was either an allogeneic HSCT recipient or a stem cell or donor lymphocyte infusion donor (not recorded which). It is not recorded whose cells these are; they may come from a transplant donor.

The chain joins TRBV24-1 to TRBJ1-2; D might be TRBD1 (6 bases). The CDR3 is 13 residues long. CDR1 KGHDR and CDR2 SFDVKD come from the germline V gene. Trimming cost V 3 bases and J 8 bases, with 12 bases left between them. Written as DNA, the CDR3 is TGTGCCACCAGTGATATCGACAGGCGGGGCTACACCTTC. Translation gives CATSDIDRRGYTF.

This chain links TRBV4-2 with TRBJ2-1; the match to TRBD2 covers 10 bases. This CDR3 is built from 16 residues. V dropped 4 bases and J dropped 8; count of bases not matched to a gene: 11. Germline CDR1 LGHNA, CDR2 YNFKEQ. CDR3 in amino acids: CASSPESGGVRDEQFF. CDR3 sequence (DNA): TGTGCCAGCAGCCCAGAAAGCGGGGGGGTGAGGGATGAGCAGTTCTTC.

This clonotype appeared a few times. J is TRBJ1-6 and V is TRBV30; D call uncertain. CDR1 and CDR2 from the germline V gene are GTSNPN and SVGIG (reference sequence). Trimming took off 8 bases at V and 14 bases at J, with 16 bases between the two ends. There are 11 residues in the CDR3. The CDR3 nucleotides read TGTGCCGGAGGCGGGGATGGGGCCCTCCACTTT. As protein: CAGGGDGALHF.

The V and J genes are TRBV4-3 and TRBJ2-2; no definite D call. Germline CDR1 reads LGHNA; CDR2 reads YSLEER. This CDR3 has 13 residues. V was trimmed by 1 base and J by 5 bases, leaving 5 bases between them. The CDR3: CASSQVGTGELFF. CDR3 nucleotides: TGCGCCAGCAGCCAAGTGGGGACCGGGGAGCTGTTTTTT.

The chain is built from TRBV7-6 and TRBJ1-1; 9 positions match TRBD1. J lost 7 bases, V lost 0 bases, and 3 bases had no gene match. This CDR3 has 14 residues. Germline V gene lookup returns CDR1 SGHVS and CDR2 FNYEAQ. The CDR3 DNA reads TGTGCCAGCAGCTTAGCGGGGACAGGGAGTGAAGCTTTCTTT. It codes for CASSLAGTGSEAFF.

This clonotype was seen more than once but under ten times. The chain links TRBV2 to TRBJ2-3; 12 nucleotides match TRBD2. The germline V gene encodes CDR1 SNHLY and CDR2 FYNNEI. V trimming: 3 bases; J trimming: 3 bases; junction bases outside the gene matches: 10. The CDR3 sequence is 18 residues long. DNA for the CDR3: TGTGCCAGCAGTGATCTCCTAGCGGGAGGGCCGAGGACAGATACGCAGTATTTT. Protein product: CASSDLLAGGPRTDTQYF.

The CDR3 loop is CASSQGFMRGYGYTF. The CDR3 DNA follows: TGTGCCAGCAGCCAAGGTTTCATGCGGGGCTATGGCTACACCTTC. V is TRBV3-1 and J is TRBJ1-2; D call uncertain. Germline values: CDR1 LGHDT, CDR2 YNNKEL (reference sequence). The germline V and J ends were trimmed by 1 base and 4 bases, with 13 bases remaining between them. The CDR3 contains 15 residues. Drawing the rest from reference TRBV3-1 and TRBJ1-2, the complete variable domain is DTAVSQTPKYLVTQMGNDKSIKCEQNLGHDTMYWYKQDSKKFLKIMFSYNNKELIINETVPNRFSPKSPDKAHLNLHINSLELGDSAVYFCASSQGFMRGYGYTFGSGTRLTVV.

The chain is built from TRBV29-1 and TRBJ2-1; D might be TRBD2 (6 bases). The CDR3 runs 14 residues. CDR1 is SQVTM, CDR2 ANQGSEA, per germline. V was pared by 0 bases and J by 7 bases, with 13 bases between. In DNA, the CDR3 is TGCAGCGTTGAAGAAGGGAGGAGTGGAAATGAGCAGTTCTTC. Amino acid sequence: CSVEEGRSGNEQFF.

The chain uses TRBV6-6 and TRBJ2-2; the D gene could be TRBD1 or TRBD2 (5 bases each). Deletions cut 7 bases from V and 4 bases from J, with 13 bases between. CDR1 MNHNY and CDR2 SVGAGI come from the germline V gene (reference sequence). CDR3 length: 14 residues. In DNA, the CDR3 is TGTGCCAGCACCTTACTAGACAGCACCGGGGAGCTGTTTTTT. Amino acid sequence: CASTLLDSTGELFF.

The V call is TRBV12-3 or TRBV12-4, the J call TRBJ1-2, with D perhaps TRBD1 (5 bases). V dropped 3 bases and J dropped 3 bases, with 11 bases sitting between them. The CDR3 consists of 14 residues. The CDR3 sequence is CASSFGRVDYGYTF. The DNA of the CDR3 is TGTGCCAGCAGTTTCGGCAGGGTCGACTATGGCTACACCTTC.

This clonotype turned up a few times. CDR3 DNA: TGTGCCAGCAGCGTAGACGGGAACGGTGATGAGCAGTTCTTC. Translated: CASSVDGNGDEQFF. The chain couples TRBV9 to TRBJ2-1; the D gene is possibly TRBD2 (5 bases). Trimming left V 0 bases short and J 8 bases short, with 12 bases between. This CDR3 has 14 residues. Germline lookup yields CDR1 SGDLS and CDR2 YYNGEE.

This clonotype has only a few counts. Relative to the germline gene, one junction end is altered; a read error may explain this. The CDR3 bases are TGTGCTAGCAGCCCTAGGAAAGGGGCGAAGGTCTACGAGCAGTACTTC. Translated, it gives CASSPRKGAKVYEQYF. V usage is TRBV7-7 and J usage is TRBJ2-7; the D gene is possibly TRBD1 (5 bases). The CDR3 runs to 16 residues. Germline V gene lookup returns CDR1 SSHAT and CDR2 FNYEAQ (reference sequence).

The rearrangement links TRBV7-9 to TRBJ1-2; TRBD1 aligns across 7 bases. The CDR3 length is 17 residues. Germline V gene sequence: CDR1 SEHNR, CDR2 FQNEAQ (reference sequence). Trimming at V came to 1 base and at J to 4 bases, leaving 12 bases not matched to a gene. The CDR3 is CASSLELGQNSFYGYTF. CDR3 bases: TGTGCCAGCAGCTTAGAATTGGGACAGAATAGTTTCTATGGCTACACCTTC.

The rearrangement uses TRBV9 and TRBJ2-1; D is unclear. The CDR3 is 14 amino acids. V dropped 2 bases and J dropped 5 bases, with 11 bases sitting between them. Germline V lookup: CDR1 SGDLS, CDR2 YYNGEE. In DNA, the CDR3 is TGTGCCAGCAGCGTCCAAGGTCTACACAATGAGCAGTTCTTC. It translates to CASSVQGLHNEQFF.

The rearrangement joins TRBV27 to TRBJ2-7, with TRBD2 matching 8 bases. The germline V gene encodes CDR1 MNHEY and CDR2 SMNVEV (reference sequence). After removal of 0 bases from V and 6 bases from J, the junction contained 10 bases not matched to a gene. The CDR3 is 16 residues long. The CDR3 bases are TGTGCCAGCAGTTTATCCTATGGGACTAGGCGTTTCGAGCAGTACTTC. Translating gives CASSLSYGTRRFEQYF.

V and J are TRBV30 and TRBJ1-3; D uncertain. Germline V gives CDR1 GTSNPN, CDR2 SVGIG (reference sequence). V lost 3 bases to trimming and J lost 6 bases, with 12 bases between them. The CDR3 extends over 13 amino acids. In DNA form, the CDR3 reads TGTGCCTGGAGCCCCCGGATGCCAAACACCATATATTTT. It yields the protein CAWSPRMPNTIYF.

V usage is TRBV5-1 and J usage is TRBJ1-6; possibly TRBD1 for D (5 bases). Germline V CDR1 and CDR2: SGHRS, YFSETQ. V was trimmed by 0 bases and J by 8 bases, leaving 15 bases between them. The CDR3 loop spans 16 amino acids. The CDR3 loop is CASSLEPPTGDSPLHF. The CDR3 nucleotides read TGCGCCAGCAGCTTGGAGCCCCCGACGGGGGATTCACCCCTCCACTTT.

In this sample, this clonotype turned up a few times. The rearrangement links TRBV9 to TRBJ1-1; D is unresolved. V shed 0 bases and J shed 5 bases, with 8 bases lying between them. The V gene's germline CDR1 is SGDLS and CDR2 YYNGEE. The length of the CDR3 is 13 residues. CDR3 sequence: CASSVGIGTEAFF. The CDR3 DNA sequence: TGTGCCAGCAGCGTAGGAATAGGGACTGAAGCTTTCTTT. Drawing the rest from reference TRBV9 and TRBJ1-1, the complete variable domain is DSGVTQTPKHLITATGQRVTLRCSPRSGDLSVYWYQQSLDQGLQFLIQYYNGEERAKGNILERFSAQQFPDLHSELNLSSLELGDSALYFCASSVGIGTEAFFGQGTRLTVV.

CDR3 bases: TGTGCCAGCAGTTACGTCATTGGGACAGGGGATCAGCCCCAGCATTTT. Protein: CASSYVIGTGDQPQHF. The chain is built from TRBV6-2 or TRBV6-3 and TRBJ1-5; TRBD1 matches 10 bases. Germline CDR1 MNHEY, CDR2 SVGEGT. After removal of 2 bases from V and 5 bases from J, the junction contained 6 bases not matched to a gene. The CDR3 runs 16 residues.

A few counts support this clonotype. This chain connects TRBV10-3 to TRBJ2-1; 7 bases line up with TRBD2. CDR1 ENHRY and CDR2 SYGVKD come from the germline V gene. The CDR3 length is 14 residues. The V segment lost 8 bases and the J segment 2 bases; nucleotides outside the gene matches: 6. In DNA, the CDR3 is TGTGCCATCTCCGCGGGAGTCACCTACAATGAGCAGTTCTTC. It specifies CAISAGVTYNEQFF.

This chain connects TRBV6-1 to TRBJ1-3; weak D call: TRBD1 (6 bases). The CDR3 runs 15 residues. Deletions cut 6 bases from V and 9 bases from J, with 21 bases between. In germline, CDR1 is MNHNS, CDR2 SASEGT. The CDR3 DNA reads as TGTGCCAGCAGGGGGGGGGCAGAAGGCCGGGGCACCATATATTTT. It translates to CASRGGAEGRGTIYF.

V usage is TRBV5-1 and J usage is TRBJ2-7, with 11 bases aligning to TRBD2. The germline V gene encodes CDR1 SGHRS and CDR2 YFSETQ. This CDR3 contains 18 residues. V was clipped by 1 base and J by 2 bases; unmatched bases: 11. The CDR3 DNA follows: TGCGCCAGCAGCTTGAATTCGCCCGGGACTAGCGGTACCTACGAGCAGTACTTC. This translates into CASSLNSPGTSGTYEQYF.

The chain links TRBV11-1 to TRBJ2-1, with TRBD2 identical over 8 bases. With V trimmed by 5 bases and J by 0 bases, 6 bases remained unmatched. There are 16 residues in the CDR3. CDR1 is SGHAT and CDR2 is FQDESV in the germline V gene (reference sequence). CDR3 loop: CASSPLAASSYNEQFF. The CDR3 coding sequence is TGTGCCAGCAGCCCACTAGCGGCGAGCTCCTACAATGAGCAGTTCTTC.

This rearrangement joins TRBV10-2 to TRBJ2-3; TRBD2 matches 10 bases. Germline CDR1 is WSHSY and CDR2 is SAAADI. J was trimmed by 4 bases and V by 6 bases; bases with no gene match: 7. The CDR3 is 15 residues long. This chain's CDR3 is CASRTPSGSADTQYF. DNA of the CDR3: TGCGCCAGCAGAACACCTAGCGGGAGTGCAGATACGCAGTATTTT.

The chain links TRBV3-1 to TRBJ1-5, with D tentatively TRBD1 (5 bases). V gave up 1 base and J gave up 6 bases, with 16 bases separating them. The V gene's germline CDR1 is LGHDT and CDR2 YNNKEL (reference sequence). CDR3 size: 16 residues. CDR3 residues: CASSQGSGADGQPQHF. In DNA form, the CDR3 reads TGTGCCAGCAGCCAAGGGTCCGGGGCAGATGGTCAGCCCCAGCATTTT.

The chain carries TRBV3-1 and TRBJ2-1; perhaps D is TRBD1 or TRBD2 (5 bases each). Germline V CDR1 and CDR2: LGHDT, YNNKEL (reference sequence). V lost 4 bases to trimming and J lost 8 bases, with 12 bases between them. The CDR3 extends over 13 amino acids. The CDR3 DNA is TGTGCCAGCAGCCTCGAATGGGGGTATGAGCAGTTCTTC. Amino acid sequence: CASSLEWGYEQFF.